These 32 T cell receptor beta chains were sequenced from one sample in a study of CD8 T cells in ankylosing spondylitis. TCRdb recomputed calls from the 5' RACE reads with MiXCR, one row per CDR3 protein. Among around 180,000 distinct CDR3 sequences listed, 13% were seen once. Sequenced: blood, either unsorted or a sorted T cell fraction (not recorded which). The receptors come from a female donor with ankylosing spondylitis or in good health (not recorded which).

With respect to this clonotype: This could be a read error, since a much larger clone is one nucleotide away. V and J are TRBV28 and TRBJ2-7; D is undetermined. Per the germline V gene, CDR1 is MDHEN and CDR2 is SYDVKM. The CDR3 is 14 amino acids. The CDR3 DNA reads TGTCCCAGCAGTTTACCGGGCCAGTCCTACGAGCAGTACTTC. It yields the protein CPSSLPGQSYEQYF.

This clonotype was found a few times. The V gene is TRBV7-9, the J gene TRBJ1-3; D might be TRBD1 (6 bases). The CDR3 sequence is 16 residues long. Germline lookup yields CDR1 SEHNR and CDR2 FQNEAQ (reference sequence). V gave up 5 bases and J gave up 0 bases, with 14 bases separating them. CDR3 region: CASSRQQGPSGNTIYF. The CDR3 bases are TGTGCCAGCAGCCGGCAACAGGGCCCCTCTGGAAACACCATATATTTT.

This chain links TRBV5-1 with TRBJ2-1; D assignment may be TRBD1 or TRBD2 (5 bases each). Looked up from germline, CDR1 is SGHRS and CDR2 is YFSETQ. The V end was cut by 4 bases, the J end by 6 bases, with 23 bases between. The CDR3 spans 17 residues. The CDR3 loop is CASSVFLLGETGNEQFF. CDR3 DNA sequence: TGCGCCAGCAGCGTCTTTTTATTGGGGGAGACGGGCAATGAGCAGTTCTTC.

A note on this clonotype: Compared with germline, one end of the junction differs, possibly owing to a read error. J is TRBJ2-1 and V is TRBV20-1, with a weak D call TRBD2 (5 bases). The CDR3 spans 12 residues. Germline-derived CDR1 and CDR2 are DFQATT and SNEGSKA (reference sequence). The CDR3 coding sequence is TGCAGTGCGGCCGCACGGGGAAATGCGCAGTTCTTC. Its protein product is CSAAARGNAQFF.

This clonotype was observed at least ten times. The DNA for the CDR3 is TGCAGTGCACCTGGACTAGGGCAAGAGACCCAGTACTTC. Protein sequence: CSAPGLGQETQYF. The chain recombines TRBV20-1 with TRBJ2-5; 7 bases align to TRBD2. This CDR3 has 13 amino acids. CDR1 DFQATT and CDR2 SNEGSKA come from the germline V gene (reference sequence). Germline trimming cut 6 bases from V and 2 bases from J; bases unmatched to any gene: 6.

This clonotype has at least ten counts. The CDR3 region has the DNA TGTGCCAGCAGCGAGAGAGAGTCCTACAATGAGCAGTTCTTC. Its protein product is CASSERESYNEQFF. V usage is TRBV9 and J usage is TRBJ2-1, with D hard to call. This CDR3 is built from 14 residues. V was clipped by 3 bases and J by 1 base, with 8 bases between them. Germline V gene data show CDR1 as SGDLS and CDR2 as YYNGEE.

Worth noting for this clonotype: Being one base from a much bigger clone, this may be a read error. This chain joins TRBV7-8 and TRBJ2-4; D is perhaps TRBD2 (6 bases). With 5 bases removed from V and 3 bases from J, the gap between germline ends came to 17 bases. The CDR3 loop spans 16 amino acids. Germline V gene lookup returns CDR1 SGHVS and CDR2 FQNEAQ. The CDR3 sequence: CASSTQGGLSKNIQYF. The CDR3 DNA sequence: TGTGCCAGCAGCACCCAAGGAGGGCTTAGCAAAAACATTCAGTACTTC.

In its sample, this clonotype was seen many times. The rearrangement joins TRBV20-1 to TRBJ2-5; 9 nucleotides agree with TRBD1. CDR1 is DFQATT and CDR2 is SNEGSKA in the germline V gene (reference sequence). The CDR3 length is 14 residues. J lost 4 bases, V lost 3 bases, and 6 bases had no gene match. The CDR3 nucleotides read TGCAGTGCTAGCCGGGACAGGGACTTAGAGACCCAGTACTTC. As protein: CSASRDRDLETQYF.

This clonotype was detected many times. This sequence joins TRBV7-2 and TRBJ1-1, with 8 bases aligning to TRBD1. With 5 bases clipped from V and 5 bases from J, the junction kept 10 bases outside the gene matches. The CDR3 is 15 amino acids. Germline CDR1 is SGHTA and CDR2 is FQGNSA. This chain's CDR3 is CASSTTLGQATEAFF. CDR3 sequence (DNA): TGTGCCAGCAGCACCACACTGGGACAGGCTACTGAAGCTTTCTTT.

In its sample, this clonotype was seen many times. The rearrangement joins TRBV4-2 to TRBJ1-3; no reliable D call. This CDR3 spans 16 amino acids. V lost 1 base and J lost 0, with 10 bases in between. Germline CDR1 reads LGHNA; CDR2 reads YNFKEQ. The CDR3 region is CASSQGSRSSGNTIYF. The DNA for the CDR3 is TGTGCCAGCAGCCAAGGCTCCAGAAGCTCTGGAAACACCATATATTTT.

This clonotype was counted at least ten times. This chain uses TRBV5-1 with TRBJ2-5, with a weak D call TRBD2 (5 bases). Germline V CDR1 and CDR2: SGHRS, YFSETQ. V was trimmed by 0 bases and J by 7 bases, leaving 10 bases between them. The CDR3 spans 13 residues. The CDR3 sequence: CASSLEGGRTQYF. The CDR3 DNA sequence: TGCGCCAGCAGCTTGGAGGGTGGGAGGACCCAGTACTTC. The full variable domain, rest sourced from reference TRBV5-1 and TRBJ2-5, is KAGVTQTPRYLIKTRGQQVTLSCSPISGHRSVSWYQQTPGQGLQFLFEYFSETQRNKGNFPGRFSGRQFSNSRSEMNVSTLELGDSALYLCASSLEGGRTQYFGPGTRLLVL.

This clonotype was seen many times. A junction end diverges from the germline sequence, so it may reflect a read error. The rearrangement joins TRBV24-1 to TRBJ2-1, with D uncertain. The CDR3 consists of 16 residues. Germline V CDR1 and CDR2: KGHDR, SFDVKD. DNA of the CDR3: TGTGCCACCACTGATGGTGACGGCAACTCCTACAATGAGCAGTTCTTC. Protein sequence: CATTDGDGNSYNEQFF.

This sequence joins TRBV11-3 and TRBJ2-5; 8 bases are shared with TRBD1. The CDR3 covers 15 residues. The ends lost 5 bases at V and 7 bases at J; junction bases unmatched: 12. Germline V lookup: CDR1 SGHNT, CDR2 YENEEA. The CDR3 loop is CASSAPGTGRGTQYF. The CDR3 nucleotides are TGTGCCAGCAGCGCCCCAGGGACAGGTAGAGGGACCCAGTACTTC.

In its sample, this clonotype was seen many times. The J gene is TRBJ2-2, the V gene TRBV11-2; D is perhaps TRBD1 (6 bases). The CDR3 totals 15 residues. Germline assignment: CDR1 SGHAT and CDR2 FQNNGV. The V end lost 7 bases, the J end lost 6 bases, and 18 bases lay between the germline ends. CDR3 DNA: TGTGCCAGCACCCCGTCCCGGGACAAAGCCGGGGAGCTGTTTTTT. Protein: CASTPSRDKAGELFF.

This clonotype has at least ten counts. V and J are TRBV24-1 and TRBJ2-1; 10 nucleotides match TRBD2. The CDR3 runs to 17 residues. Trimming removed 0 bases from V and 6 bases from J; junction bases left unmatched: 7. Germline loops: CDR1 KGHDR, CDR2 SFDVKD. This CDR3 is CATSDLASGRTPNEQFF. CDR3 coding DNA: TGTGCCACCAGTGATTTGGCTAGCGGGAGAACCCCCAATGAGCAGTTCTTC.

This clonotype was counted at least ten times. The CDR3 loop is CASSQGHDNEQFF. In DNA, the CDR3 is TGTGCCAGCAGCCAAGGGCATGACAATGAGCAGTTCTTC. V gene TRBV7-7 combines with J gene TRBJ2-1, with D hard to call. Germline-derived CDR1 and CDR2 are SSHAT and FNYEAQ (reference sequence). The length of the CDR3 is 13 residues. Trimming took 5 bases from V and 5 from J, leaving 10 bases between them.

This clonotype was seen repeatedly, ten times or more. The chain employs TRBV27 and TRBJ2-2; D is ambiguous. V dropped 7 bases and J dropped 3 bases, with 15 bases sitting between them. Germline CDR1 and CDR2: MNHEY and SMNVEV (reference sequence). The length of the CDR3 is 15 residues. CDR3 nucleotides: TGTGCCAGCACCCGGTTTGGGGATCACACCGGGGAGCTGTTTTTT. Translating it yields CASTRFGDHTGELFF.

At least ten counts were recorded for this clonotype. The rearrangement links TRBV9 to TRBJ2-7; the D gene is possibly TRBD1 (6 bases). The germline gives CDR1 SGDLS, CDR2 YYNGEE. The ends were cut back, 3 bases at V and 3 bases at J, with 13 bases in the middle. CDR3 length: 14 residues. CDR3 nucleotides: TGTGCCAGCAGCGCGCCGGGACAACACTACGAGCAGTACTTC. It specifies CASSAPGQHYEQYF.

This chain uses TRBV4-3 with TRBJ1-5; 9 positions match TRBD1. The DNA end is more similar to TRBJ2-3, so the J call may be wrong. CDR3 length: 14 amino acids. The germline V gene encodes CDR1 LGHNA and CDR2 YSLEER. The CDR3 here is CASSEGQGVGPQYF. CDR3 nucleotide sequence: TGCGCCAGCAGTGAGGGACAGGGCGTGGGGCCCCAGTATTTT.

The gene calls are TRBV7-9 and TRBJ2-5; D may correspond to TRBD1 or TRBD2 (5 bases each). V lost 7 bases and J lost 3, with 9 bases in between. CDR3 length: 12 residues. Germline CDR1 and CDR2: SEHNR and FQNEAQ (reference sequence). CDR3 in amino acids: CASMGRKETQYF. CDR3 in DNA: TGTGCCAGCATGGGACGGAAAGAGACCCAGTACTTC.

This clonotype was counted ten times or more. The genes are TRBV12-3 or TRBV12-4 and TRBJ2-4; TRBD1 aligns across 12 bases. V trimming: 6 bases; J trimming: 2 bases; junction bases outside the gene matches: 11. The CDR3 consists of 18 residues. CDR3 sequence reads: CASSDFMGQGATKNIQYF. Here the CDR3 DNA reads TGTGCCAGCAGCGATTTTATGGGACAGGGGGCGACCAAAAACATTCAGTACTTC.

This clonotype has ten or more counts. The chain recombines TRBV5-1 with TRBJ2-3, with 8 nucleotides matching TRBD1. The V gene's germline CDR1 is SGHRS and CDR2 YFSETQ. Trimming removed 4 bases from V and 1 base from J; junction bases left unmatched: 5. This CDR3 is built from 15 residues. DNA for the CDR3: TGCGCCAGCAGCCGGACAGGGCGCGGCACAGATACGCAGTATTTT. This translates into CASSRTGRGTDTQYF.

This clonotype showed up many times. The chain is built from TRBV7-2 and TRBJ1-2; tentatively, D is TRBD1 (5 bases). The length of the CDR3 is 14 residues. Germline V gene sequence: CDR1 SGHTA, CDR2 FQGNSA. V was pared by 5 bases and J by 3 bases, with 13 bases between. CDR3 residues: CASSQSTEHYGYTF. The CDR3 DNA is TGTGCCAGCAGCCAATCGACAGAGCACTATGGCTACACCTTC.

In this sample, this clonotype turned up many times. The chain joins TRBV12-3 or TRBV12-4 to TRBJ2-7, with TRBD2 identical over 8 bases. After removal of 3 bases from V and 3 bases from J, the junction contained 4 bases not matched to a gene. The CDR3 sequence is 14 residues long. Here the CDR3 reads CASSFREGGYEQYF. Here the CDR3 DNA reads TGTGCCAGCAGTTTTCGGGAGGGTGGCTACGAGCAGTACTTC.

In this sample, this clonotype turned up a few times. J is TRBJ2-3 and V is TRBV30; no reliable D call. CDR3 size: 13 residues. Trimming removed 4 bases at V and 3 bases at J, with 11 bases between. Germline V gene lookup returns CDR1 GTSNPN and CDR2 SVGIG (reference sequence). The CDR3, as DNA: TGTGCCTGGACCCCCTCCGGGACAGATACGCAGTATTTT. As protein: CAWTPSGTDTQYF.

This clonotype occurred many times. The V gene is TRBV3-1, the J gene TRBJ1-2; 8 bases are shared with TRBD1. Germline V gene lookup returns CDR1 LGHDT and CDR2 YNNKEL (reference sequence). The CDR3 loop spans 12 amino acids. V trimming: 3 bases; J trimming: 8 bases; junction bases outside the gene matches: 2. CDR3 loop: CASSHRDRGYTF. CDR3 nucleotide sequence: TGTGCCAGCAGCCACCGGGACAGGGGCTACACCTTC.

This clonotype was recorded at least ten times. This chain joins TRBV12-3 or TRBV12-4 and TRBJ1-1; D is uncertain. Trimming left V 0 bases short and J 5 bases short, with 7 bases between. The length of the CDR3 is 13 residues. DNA of the CDR3: TGTGCCAGCAGTTTAGCGCAGGAGACTGAAGCTTTCTTT. Its translation: CASSLAQETEAFF.

This clonotype has a handful of counts. The chain employs TRBV7-2 and TRBJ2-7, with 8 bases identical to TRBD1. V lost 7 bases and J lost 4; bases outside the gene matches: 6. The CDR3 covers 13 residues. Germline CDR1 and CDR2: SGHTA and FQGNSA. The CDR3 bases are TGTGCCAGCACCTACGGACAGGGATACGAGCAGTACTTC. Its translation: CASTYGQGYEQYF.

In this sample, this clonotype turned up many times. CDR3 region: CASPGGANTEAFF. CDR3 DNA sequence: TGTGCCAGCCCAGGAGGGGCTAACACTGAAGCTTTCTTT. This chain uses TRBV12-3 or TRBV12-4 with TRBJ1-1; D possibly corresponds to TRBD1 (5 bases). This CDR3 spans 13 amino acids. V was cut by 8 bases and J by 2 bases, with 12 bases left in between.

V is TRBV28 and J is TRBJ1-2; no firm D call. The CDR3 loop spans 15 amino acids. Germline CDR1 MDHEN, CDR2 SYDVKM. Trimming cost V 3 bases and J 3 bases, with 14 bases left between them. Here the CDR3 DNA reads TGTGCCAGCAGTTTGGAGCGCCCCGGGGACTATGGCTACACCTTC. Translation gives CASSLERPGDYGYTF.

This clonotype was observed at least ten times. The chain carries TRBV27 and TRBJ2-7; 9 bases map to TRBD1. Germline lookup yields CDR1 MNHEY and CDR2 SMNVEV (reference sequence). This CDR3 comprises 13 residues. Losses at the gene ends were 7 bases for V and 6 bases for J; bases not matched to a gene: 7. The CDR3 DNA is TGTGCCAGCACCTTCGGACAGGGGTTCGAGCAGTACTTC. It encodes CASTFGQGFEQYF.

The rearrangement links TRBV29-1 to TRBJ2-5; tentative D call: TRBD1 (5 bases). CDR1 is SQVTM, CDR2 ANQGSEA, per germline. This CDR3 is 14 amino acids long. The V end was cut by 6 bases, the J end by 2 bases, with 16 bases between. CDR3 nucleotide sequence: TGCAGCGTCAAAGGGGTATTGGGACAAGAGACCCAGTACTTC. It specifies CSVKGVLGQETQYF. The entire variable domain, with the rest obtained from reference TRBV29-1 and TRBJ2-5, is as follows: SAVISQKPSRDICQRGTSLTIQCQVDSQVTMMFWYRQQPGQSLTLIATANQGSEATYESGFVIDKFPISRPNLTFSTLTVSNMSPEDSSIYLCSVKGVLGQETQYFGPGTRLLVL.